The clone carrying this T cell receptor beta chain was seen repeatedly, ten times or more. Its antigen remains unidentified. This entry comes from a study of T-cell reconstitution after alpha-beta-depleted transplantation in children. Molecular barcoding with unique molecular identifiers was used for the TCRbeta library. TCRdb redid the calling of the PCR reads with MiXCR, one entry per CDR3 protein. This table holds about 260,000 distinct CDR3 sequences, roughly 8% found once. Trimming took off 7 bases at V and 4 bases at J, with 11 bases between the two ends. The germline CDR1 and CDR2 sequences are LNHDA and SQIVND (reference sequence). The CDR3 is 13 residues long. Whole-study findings and limits: Reportedly, roughly two months post-transplant, alpha-beta T cells arose from several hundred expanded graft clones. The authors attributed T-cell counts and diversity one year after transplant mostly to newly produced T cells.

The J gene is TRBJ1-5, the V gene TRBV19; D is uncertain. The source material was PBMCs, mostly from graft donor cells, sampled 180 days after TCRalphabeta/CD19-depleted stem cell transplant. The source is a male patient younger than 18 who had a stem cell transplant for acute lymphoblastic leukemia, so the T cells may come from the graft donor. The CDR3 loop reads CASMPAENQPQHF. The DNA of the CDR3 is TGTGCCAGTATGCCGGCAGAAAATCAGCCCCAGCATTTT.